The 24 T cell receptor beta chains given below trace back to one sample, sequenced in a study of neurological immune-mediated disorders. TCRdb re-derived calls from the 5' RACE reads in MiXCR, one entry per CDR3 protein. Among about 70,000 distinct CDR3 sequences listed, 4.8% were seen once. Sequencing was done on a sample of PBMCs. The receptors stem from a woman in her 70s with multiple sclerosis.

This clonotype was observed at least ten times. The V call is TRBV5-6, the J call TRBJ2-1; 11 bases align to TRBD2. This CDR3 contains 16 residues. Germline CDR1 SGHDT, CDR2 YYEEEE. V shed 1 base, J shed 8 bases, and the junction held 8 bases outside the gene matches. For the CDR3, the DNA is TGTGCCAGCAGCTTGCTGGAACTAGCGGGAGTCGATGAGCAGTTCTTC. As protein: CASSLLELAGVDEQFF.

This clonotype was picked up many times. The V and J genes are TRBV7-2 and TRBJ2-3, with 12 bases aligning to TRBD2. The CDR3 contains 19 residues. Germline-derived CDR1 and CDR2 are SGHTA and FQGNSA. The V and J ends lost 0 bases and 0 bases, in that order; junction bases with no gene match: 7. The CDR3 sequence: CASSLAASGRARSTDTQYF. CDR3 bases: TGTGCCAGCAGCTTAGCGGCTAGCGGGAGGGCCCGCAGCACAGATACGCAGTATTTT.

This clonotype was recorded at least ten times. The chain joins TRBV10-3 to TRBJ1-1; possible D gene TRBD1, 5 bases. The V and J ends lost 6 bases and 1 base respectively, with 15 bases between them. This CDR3 has 15 amino acids. Per the germline V gene, CDR1 is ENHRY and CDR2 is SYGVKD. The CDR3 reads CAIRDTGHANTEAFF. In DNA, the CDR3 is TGTGCCATCAGAGATACCGGACACGCGAACACTGAAGCTTTCTTT.

At least ten counts were recorded for this clonotype. This chain uses TRBV12-3 or TRBV12-4 with TRBJ2-7; 9 bases align to TRBD2. Losses at the gene ends were 6 bases for V and 2 bases for J; bases not matched to a gene: 5. The CDR3 runs to 14 residues. In DNA, the CDR3 is TGTGCCAGCAGGCATAGCGGGAGTGCCTACGAGCAGTACTTC. This sequence encodes CASRHSGSAYEQYF.

Details on this clonotype: Possible read error: a much larger clone is one base away. V gene TRBV5-6 combines with J gene TRBJ2-2; D uncertain. This CDR3 has 15 amino acids. CDR1 is SGHDT and CDR2 is YYEEEE in the germline V gene. The CDR3 bases are TGTTCCAGCAGCTTGGGTGGCATTTACACCGGGGAGCTGTTTTTT. Residues: CSSSLGGIYTGELFF.

The table lists this clonotype with many counts. The chain links TRBV5-1 to TRBJ2-3; D unresolved. The germline V and J ends were trimmed by 2 bases and 2 bases, with 3 bases remaining between them. This CDR3 is 12 amino acids long. Germline V lookup: CDR1 SGHRS, CDR2 YFSETQ. CDR3 loop: CASSLPTDTQYF. For the CDR3, the DNA is TGCGCCAGCAGCTTACCCACAGATACGCAGTATTTT.

This clonotype was seen ten or more times. This sequence joins TRBV5-1 and TRBJ2-5, with D hard to call. The CDR3 runs to 13 residues. Per the germline V gene, CDR1 is SGHRS and CDR2 is YFSETQ. V was shortened by 0 bases and J by 5 bases, with 8 bases between the two germline ends. CDR3 amino acids: CASSLAVVETQYF. The CDR3 nucleotides read TGCGCCAGCAGCTTGGCGGTGGTGGAGACCCAGTACTTC. Full variable domain (outside the CDR3, taken from reference TRBV5-1 and TRBJ2-5): KAGVTQTPRYLIKTRGQQVTLSCSPISGHRSVSWYQQTPGQGLQFLFEYFSETQRNKGNFPGRFSGRQFSNSRSEMNVSTLELGDSALYLCASSLAVVETQYFGPGTRLLVL.

This rearrangement joins TRBV12-3 or TRBV12-4 to TRBJ1-3, with TRBD1 matching over 7 bases. V was clipped by 3 bases and J by 0 bases; unmatched bases: 5. This CDR3 is built from 16 residues. The CDR3 protein is CASSLDRLYSGNTIYF. CDR3 DNA: TGTGCCAGCAGTTTGGACAGGCTTTACTCTGGAAACACCATATATTTT.

This clonotype appeared many times. The chain joins TRBV12-3 or TRBV12-4 to TRBJ2-3; 7 bases are shared with TRBD2. The CDR3 covers 14 residues. The V segment lost 7 bases and the J segment 0 bases; nucleotides outside the gene matches: 4. The DNA of the CDR3 is TGTGCCAGCACCCAACTAGCGAGCACAGATACGCAGTATTTT. Translated, it gives CASTQLASTDTQYF.

The chain is built from TRBV5-8 and TRBJ2-7, with TRBD1 matching 8 bases. V trimming: 4 bases; J trimming: 8 bases; junction bases outside the gene matches: 8. Germline CDR1 is SGHTS and CDR2 is YDEGEE. The CDR3 contains 13 residues. In DNA form, the CDR3 reads TGTGCCAGCAGCACGGACAGGGCCGCGCAGCAGTACTTC. Translating gives CASSTDRAAQQYF.

This clonotype has at least ten counts. The chain uses TRBV27 and TRBJ1-6; 7 bases are shared with TRBD1. The CDR3 has 17 amino acids. Trimming at V came to 6 bases and at J to 0 bases, leaving 8 bases not matched to a gene. Germline CDR1 and CDR2: MNHEY and SMNVEV (reference sequence). The CDR3 here is CASRGQALSSYNSPLHF. DNA for the CDR3: TGTGCCAGCAGAGGACAGGCTCTCAGCTCCTATAATTCACCCCTCCACTTT.

This clonotype has at least ten counts. The chain carries TRBV11-2 and TRBJ1-2, with a possible D match to TRBD1 (5 bases). There are 15 residues in the CDR3. V was trimmed by 5 bases and J by 7 bases, leaving 20 bases between them. Germline CDR1 is SGHAT and CDR2 is FQNNGV. This chain's CDR3 is CASSTSPGSAFGYTF. The CDR3 DNA reads TGTGCCAGCAGCACCAGCCCAGGGTCCGCTTTTGGCTACACCTTC.

This clonotype appeared many times. CDR3 protein: CASSYTSGRANEQFF. The CDR3 region has the DNA TGTGCCAGCAGTTACACTAGCGGGAGGGCCAATGAGCAGTTCTTC. The genes are TRBV6-2 or TRBV6-3 and TRBJ2-1; 13 positions agree with TRBD2. Germline CDR1 reads MNHEY; CDR2 reads SVGEGT. The CDR3 is made up of 15 amino acids. V was pared by 2 bases and J by 6 bases, with 1 base of the junction left unmatched.

The chain has TRBV4-3 and TRBJ1-2; D unresolved. With 3 bases removed from V and 2 bases from J, the gap between germline ends came to 16 bases. CDR1 and CDR2 from the germline V gene are LGHNA and YSLEER. The CDR3 extends over 16 amino acids. CDR3 in amino acids: CASSHFLGSENYGYTF. The CDR3 DNA reads as TGCGCCAGCAGCCACTTTCTAGGGAGCGAGAACTATGGCTACACCTTC.

This clonotype was detected ten times or more. The chain has TRBV5-1 and TRBJ2-7; D is tentatively TRBD1 or TRBD2 (5 bases each). The V gene's germline CDR1 is SGHRS and CDR2 YFSETQ. Between the trimmed V and J ends, which lost 3 bases and 1 base, there was a span of 8 bases. This CDR3 comprises 13 residues. Here the CDR3 DNA reads TGCGCCAGCAGCTGGGGACCTTCCTACGAGCAGTACTTC. Its protein is CASSWGPSYEQYF.

This clonotype was recorded at least ten times. This sequence joins TRBV20-1 and TRBJ2-3; unclear D gene. This CDR3 region has 11 residues. CDR1 and CDR2 from the germline V gene are DFQATT and SNEGSKA (reference sequence). V was shortened by 1 base and J by 7 bases, with 6 bases between the two germline ends. This CDR3 reads CSARVTNTQYF. The CDR3 DNA reads as TGCAGTGCTAGAGTAACAAATACGCAGTATTTT.

This clonotype has a count of ten or more. J is TRBJ2-5 and V is TRBV5-4, with TRBD2 as a possible D gene (6 bases). The CDR3 covers 15 residues. V was trimmed by 4 bases and J by 4 bases, leaving 17 bases between them. Germline V gene data show CDR1 as SGHNT and CDR2 as YYREEE (reference sequence). CDR3 nucleotides: TGTGCCAGCAGCCGGAGTACCATCGGGAGAGAGACCCAGTACTTC. Residues: CASSRSTIGRETQYF.

V and J are TRBV12-3 or TRBV12-4 and TRBJ1-5; the D gene is possibly TRBD1 (6 bases). The CDR3 length is 15 residues. Trimming left V 5 bases short and J 2 bases short, with 13 bases between. In DNA form, the CDR3 reads TGTGCCAGCAGTCCCAAGGGGGTTGGCAATCAGCCCCAGCATTTT. It specifies CASSPKGVGNQPQHF.

This clonotype occurred many times. V is TRBV7-2 and J is TRBJ1-4, with no clear D. This CDR3 region has 19 residues. Germline V gene sequence: CDR1 SGHTA, CDR2 FQGNSA. V lost 5 bases, J lost 7 bases, and 29 bases lay in between. The chain's CDR3 is CASSPPLPRGFGRLEKLFF. CDR3 coding DNA: TGTGCCAGCAGCCCACCTCTCCCGCGAGGATTCGGGCGGCTTGAAAAACTGTTTTTT.

This clonotype has a count of ten or more. The J gene is TRBJ2-3, the V gene TRBV7-9; 7 nucleotides align to TRBD1. Trimming took 4 bases from V and 2 from J; bases not matched to a gene: 6. Germline-derived CDR1 and CDR2 are SEHNR and FQNEAQ (reference sequence). The CDR3 is 15 amino acids. CDR3 amino acids: CASSSDRSHTDTQYF. The CDR3 DNA reads as TGTGCCAGCAGCTCGGACAGGAGCCACACAGATACGCAGTATTTT.

This clonotype was found many times. The V gene is TRBV29-1, the J gene TRBJ1-1, with D uncertain. CDR3 size: 13 residues. The germline CDR1 and CDR2 sequences are SQVTM and ANQGSEA. Trimming left V 7 bases short and J 1 base short, with 13 bases between. CDR3 region: CSAGGRGNTEAFF. DNA of the CDR3: TGCAGCGCAGGTGGTCGGGGGAACACTGAAGCTTTCTTT. Using reference TRBV29-1 and TRBJ1-1 for the parts outside the CDR3, the full variable domain is SAVISQKPSRDICQRGTSLTIQCQVDSQVTMMFWYRQQPGQSLTLIATANQGSEATYESGFVIDKFPISRPNLTFSTLTVSNMSPEDSSIYLCSAGGRGNTEAFFGQGTRLTVV.

This clonotype occurred many times. The chain carries TRBV3-1 and TRBJ2-7, with 10 bases matching TRBD2. The V segment lost 3 bases and the J segment 4 bases; nucleotides outside the gene matches: 15. Germline CDR1 is LGHDT and CDR2 is YNNKEL (reference sequence). This CDR3 region has 18 residues. CDR3 sequence reads: CASSHGAAGGSMAYEQYF. The CDR3 DNA sequence: TGTGCCAGCAGCCATGGTGCAGCGGGAGGGTCCATGGCGTACGAGCAGTACTTC.

The chain joins TRBV7-2 to TRBJ2-7; D call uncertain. The CDR3 covers 13 residues. Trimming stripped 5 bases from V and 6 bases from J, with 14 bases between. Germline loops: CDR1 SGHTA, CDR2 FQGNSA. The CDR3 sequence: CASSLSTVGEQYF. The CDR3 bases are TGTGCCAGCAGCCTCTCCACAGTGGGCGAGCAGTACTTC.

In this sample, this clonotype turned up many times. The CDR3 sequence: CASSFVDNQPQHF. In DNA, the CDR3 is TGTGCCAGCAGTTTCGTCGACAATCAGCCCCAGCATTTT. The chain is built from TRBV12-3 or TRBV12-4 and TRBJ1-5; no clear D gene. The V gene lost 3 bases and the J gene lost 3 bases, with 6 bases spanning the gap. This CDR3 has 13 residues.